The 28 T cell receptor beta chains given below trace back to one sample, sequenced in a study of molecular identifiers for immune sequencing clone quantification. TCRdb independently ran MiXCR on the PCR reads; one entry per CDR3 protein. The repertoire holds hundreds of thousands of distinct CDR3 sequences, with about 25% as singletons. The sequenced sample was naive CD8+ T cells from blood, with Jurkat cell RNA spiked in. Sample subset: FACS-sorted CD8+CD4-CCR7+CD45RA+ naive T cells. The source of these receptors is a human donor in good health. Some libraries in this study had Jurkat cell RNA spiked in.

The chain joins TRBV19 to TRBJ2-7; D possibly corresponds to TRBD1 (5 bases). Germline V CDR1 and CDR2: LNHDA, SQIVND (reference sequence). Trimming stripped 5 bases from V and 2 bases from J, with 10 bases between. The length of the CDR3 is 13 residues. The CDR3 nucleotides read TGTGCCAGTAGTGAAGGGGCGACCTACGAGCAGTACTTC. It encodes CASSEGATYEQYF.

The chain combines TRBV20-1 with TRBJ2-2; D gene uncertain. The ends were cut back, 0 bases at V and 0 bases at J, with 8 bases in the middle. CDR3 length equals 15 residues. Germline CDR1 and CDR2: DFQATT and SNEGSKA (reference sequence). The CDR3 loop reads CSARDRHSNTGELFF. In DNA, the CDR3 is TGCAGTGCTAGAGATCGACACTCGAACACCGGGGAGCTGTTTTTT.

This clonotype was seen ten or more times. The CDR3 is CASSRDSRGIQYF. CDR3 sequence (DNA): TGTGCCAGCAGTCGGGACAGTCGTGGCATTCAGTACTTC. The gene calls are TRBV6-5 and TRBJ2-4, with 7 positions matching TRBD1. After removal of 5 bases from V and 9 bases from J, the junction contained 7 bases not matched to a gene. This CDR3 contains 13 residues. The germline V gene encodes CDR1 MNHEY and CDR2 SVGAGI.

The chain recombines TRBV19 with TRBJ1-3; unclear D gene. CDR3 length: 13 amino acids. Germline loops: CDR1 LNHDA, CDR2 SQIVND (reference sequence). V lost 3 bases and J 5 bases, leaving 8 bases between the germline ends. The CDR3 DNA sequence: TGTGCCAGTAGTATTATGCCCCGAAACACCATATATTTT. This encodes CASSIMPRNTIYF.

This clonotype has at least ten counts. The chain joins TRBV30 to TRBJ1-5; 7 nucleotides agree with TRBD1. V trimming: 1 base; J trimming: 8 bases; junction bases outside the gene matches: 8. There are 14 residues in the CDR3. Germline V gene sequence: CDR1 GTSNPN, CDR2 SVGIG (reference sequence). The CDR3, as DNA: TGTGCCTGGAGTGCGACAGGGCCATGGAAGCCCCAGCATTTT. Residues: CAWSATGPWKPQHF.

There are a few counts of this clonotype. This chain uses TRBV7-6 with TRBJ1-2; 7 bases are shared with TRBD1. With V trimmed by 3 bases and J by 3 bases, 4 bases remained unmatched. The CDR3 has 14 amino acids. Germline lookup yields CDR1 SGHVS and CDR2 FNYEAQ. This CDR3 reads CASSLGRGYYGYTF. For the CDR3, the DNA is TGTGCCAGCAGCTTGGGCAGGGGGTACTATGGCTACACCTTC.

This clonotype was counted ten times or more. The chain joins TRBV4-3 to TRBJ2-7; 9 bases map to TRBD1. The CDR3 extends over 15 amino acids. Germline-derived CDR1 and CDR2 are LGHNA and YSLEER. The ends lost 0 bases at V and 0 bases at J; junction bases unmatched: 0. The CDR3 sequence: CASSQEGQGSYEQYF. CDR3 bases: TGCGCCAGCAGCCAAGAGGGACAGGGCTCCTACGAGCAGTACTTC.

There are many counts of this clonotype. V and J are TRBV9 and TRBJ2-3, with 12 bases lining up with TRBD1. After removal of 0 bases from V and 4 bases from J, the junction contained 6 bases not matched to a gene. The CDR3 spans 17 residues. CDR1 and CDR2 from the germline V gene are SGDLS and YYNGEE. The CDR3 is CASSVDGTGGVADTQYF. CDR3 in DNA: TGTGCCAGCAGCGTAGATGGGACAGGGGGCGTCGCAGATACGCAGTATTTT.

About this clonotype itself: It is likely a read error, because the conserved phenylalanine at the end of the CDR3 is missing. Here the CDR3 reads CASSAGQGPDTQYS. The CDR3 nucleotides read TGTGCCAGCAGTGCCGGACAGGGTCCAGATACGCAGTATTCT. This chain joins TRBV6-1 and TRBJ2-3; 8 bases fit TRBD1. The CDR3 is made up of 14 amino acids. In germline, CDR1 is MNHNS, CDR2 SASEGT. J was trimmed by 4 bases and V by 4 bases; bases with no gene match: 4.

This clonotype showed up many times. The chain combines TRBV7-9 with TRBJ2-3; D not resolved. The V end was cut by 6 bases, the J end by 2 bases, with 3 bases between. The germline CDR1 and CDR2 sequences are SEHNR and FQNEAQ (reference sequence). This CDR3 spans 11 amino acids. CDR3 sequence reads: CASRDTDTQYF. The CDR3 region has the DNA TGTGCCAGCAGGGACACAGATACGCAGTATTTT.

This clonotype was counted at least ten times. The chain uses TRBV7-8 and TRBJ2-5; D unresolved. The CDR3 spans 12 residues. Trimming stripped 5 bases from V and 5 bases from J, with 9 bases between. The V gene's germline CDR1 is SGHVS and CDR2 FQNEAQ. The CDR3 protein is CASSAPGETQYF. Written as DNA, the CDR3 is TGTGCCAGCAGCGCCCCCGGCGAGACCCAGTACTTC.

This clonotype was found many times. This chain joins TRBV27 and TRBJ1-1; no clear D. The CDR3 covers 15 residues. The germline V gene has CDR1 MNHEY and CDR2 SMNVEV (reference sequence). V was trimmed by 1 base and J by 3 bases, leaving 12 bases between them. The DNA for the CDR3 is TGTGCCAGCAGTTTATGGGCAGACCCTGACACTGAAGCTTTCTTT. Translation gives CASSLWADPDTEAFF.

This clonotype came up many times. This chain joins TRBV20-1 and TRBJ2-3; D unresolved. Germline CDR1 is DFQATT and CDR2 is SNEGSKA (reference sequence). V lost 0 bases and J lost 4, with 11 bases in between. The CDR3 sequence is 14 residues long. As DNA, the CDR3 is TGCAGTGCTAGAGATTACGGCGCCTCAGATACGCAGTATTTT. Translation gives CSARDYGASDTQYF.

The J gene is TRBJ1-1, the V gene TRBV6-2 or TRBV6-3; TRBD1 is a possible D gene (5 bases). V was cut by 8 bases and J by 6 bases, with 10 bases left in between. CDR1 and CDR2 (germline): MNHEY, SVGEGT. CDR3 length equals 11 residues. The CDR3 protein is CASSRGPEAFF. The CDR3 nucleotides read TGTGCCAGCTCCCGGGGCCCTGAAGCTTTCTTT.

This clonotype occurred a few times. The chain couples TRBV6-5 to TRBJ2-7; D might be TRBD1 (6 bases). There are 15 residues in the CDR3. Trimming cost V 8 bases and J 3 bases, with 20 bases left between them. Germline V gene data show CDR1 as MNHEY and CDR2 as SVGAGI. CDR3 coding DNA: TGTGCCAGCGGTCCCGATAAATCCAGGGGCTACGAGCAGTACTTC. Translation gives CASGPDKSRGYEQYF.

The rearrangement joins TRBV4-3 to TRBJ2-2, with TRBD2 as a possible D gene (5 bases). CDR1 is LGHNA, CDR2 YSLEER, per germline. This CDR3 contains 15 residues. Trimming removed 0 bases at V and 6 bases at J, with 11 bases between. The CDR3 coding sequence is TGCGCCAGCAGCCAAGATCTAAGCGGCGCCGGGGAGCTGTTTTTT. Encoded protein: CASSQDLSGAGELFF.

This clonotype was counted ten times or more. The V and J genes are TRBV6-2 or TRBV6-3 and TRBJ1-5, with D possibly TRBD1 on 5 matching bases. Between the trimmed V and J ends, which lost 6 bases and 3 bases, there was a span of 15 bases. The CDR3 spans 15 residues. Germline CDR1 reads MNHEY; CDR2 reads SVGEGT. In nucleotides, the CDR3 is TGTGCCAGCAGCTACCCCCCAGGGACCAATCAGCCCCAGCATTTT. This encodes CASSYPPGTNQPQHF.

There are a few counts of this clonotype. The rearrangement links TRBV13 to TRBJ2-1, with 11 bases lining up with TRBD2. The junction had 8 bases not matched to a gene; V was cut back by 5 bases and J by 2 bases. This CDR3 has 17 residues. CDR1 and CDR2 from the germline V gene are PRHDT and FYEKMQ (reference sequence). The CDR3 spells CASSAGPSGGPYNEQFF. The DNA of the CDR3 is TGTGCCAGCAGCGCAGGTCCTAGCGGGGGGCCCTACAATGAGCAGTTCTTC.

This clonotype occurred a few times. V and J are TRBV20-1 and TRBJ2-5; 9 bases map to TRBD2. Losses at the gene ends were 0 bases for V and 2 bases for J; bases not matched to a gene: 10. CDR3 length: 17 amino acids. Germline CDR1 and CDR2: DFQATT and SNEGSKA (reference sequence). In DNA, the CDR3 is TGCAGTGCTAGAGATACAAGCGGGGGGATAACTCAAGAGACCCAGTACTTC. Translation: CSARDTSGGITQETQYF.

The CDR3 loop is CASTENQNTEAFF. In nucleotides, the CDR3 is TGTGCCAGCACTGAAAATCAGAACACTGAAGCTTTCTTT. The rearrangement links TRBV11-2 to TRBJ1-1; D gene uncertain. CDR1 is SGHAT and CDR2 is FQNNGV in the germline V gene. V gave up 7 bases and J gave up 1 base, with 10 bases separating them. There are 13 residues in the CDR3.

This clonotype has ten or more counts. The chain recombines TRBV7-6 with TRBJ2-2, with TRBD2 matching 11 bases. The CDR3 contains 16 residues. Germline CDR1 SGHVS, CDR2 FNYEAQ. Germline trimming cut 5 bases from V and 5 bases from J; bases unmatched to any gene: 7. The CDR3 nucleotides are TGTGCCAGCAGCCCTACTAGCGGGAGAAGGACCGGGGAGCTGTTTTTT. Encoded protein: CASSPTSGRRTGELFF.

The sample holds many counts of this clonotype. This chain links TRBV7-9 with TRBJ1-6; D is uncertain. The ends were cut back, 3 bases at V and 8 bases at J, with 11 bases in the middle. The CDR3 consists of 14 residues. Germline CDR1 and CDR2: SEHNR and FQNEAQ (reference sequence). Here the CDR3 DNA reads TGTGCCAGCAGCTTGGTTTTAGGAGATTCACCCCTCCACTTT. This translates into CASSLVLGDSPLHF.

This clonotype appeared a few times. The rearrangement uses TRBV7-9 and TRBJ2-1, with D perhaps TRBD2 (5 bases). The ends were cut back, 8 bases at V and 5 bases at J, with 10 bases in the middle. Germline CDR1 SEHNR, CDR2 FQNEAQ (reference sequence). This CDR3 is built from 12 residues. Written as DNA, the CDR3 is TGTGCCAGCGCGGGCCCCCACAATGAGCAGTTCTTC. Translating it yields CASAGPHNEQFF.

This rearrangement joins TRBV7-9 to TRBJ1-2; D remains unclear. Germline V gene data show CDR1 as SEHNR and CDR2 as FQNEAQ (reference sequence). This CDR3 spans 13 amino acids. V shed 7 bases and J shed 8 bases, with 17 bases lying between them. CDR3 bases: TGTGCCAGCACTAAAGTCGCATATCACGGCTACACCTTC. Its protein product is CASTKVAYHGYTF.

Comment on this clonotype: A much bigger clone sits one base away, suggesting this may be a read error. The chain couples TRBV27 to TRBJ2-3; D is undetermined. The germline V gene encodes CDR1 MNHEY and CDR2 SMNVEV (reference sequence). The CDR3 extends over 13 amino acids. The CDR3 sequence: CTSSLSNTDTQYF. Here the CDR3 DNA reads TGTACCAGCAGTTTATCGAACACAGATACGCAGTATTTT.

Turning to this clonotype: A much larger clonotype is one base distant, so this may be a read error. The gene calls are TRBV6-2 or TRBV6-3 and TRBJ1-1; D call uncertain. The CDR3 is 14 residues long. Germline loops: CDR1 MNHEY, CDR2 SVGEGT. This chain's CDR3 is CASSYDILNTEVFF. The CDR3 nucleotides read TGTGCCAGCAGTTACGACATTCTGAACACTGAAGTTTTCTTT.

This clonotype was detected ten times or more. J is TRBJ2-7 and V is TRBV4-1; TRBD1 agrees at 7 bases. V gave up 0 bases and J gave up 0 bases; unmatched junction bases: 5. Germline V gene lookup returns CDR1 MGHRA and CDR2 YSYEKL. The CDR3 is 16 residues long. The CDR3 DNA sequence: TGCGCCAGCAGCCAAGAAGAGGGGGACAGCTCCTACGAGCAGTACTTC. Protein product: CASSQEEGDSSYEQYF.

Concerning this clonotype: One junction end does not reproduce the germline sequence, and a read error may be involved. The CDR3 nucleotides are TGTGCCGGCAGTTTAGGAGGGGTCACGGAGCCCCAGCATTTT. Its protein product is CAGSLGGVTEPQHF. The chain combines TRBV27 with TRBJ1-5; D may be TRBD1 (5 bases). This CDR3 has 14 residues. Germline V gene data show CDR1 as MNHEY and CDR2 as SMNVEV (reference sequence).